This T cell receptor (beta chain) is from a study of T cell responses to AZD1222 COVID-19 vaccine. General study findings and limits: Donors were chiefly white British, with a greater number of females, and clonal diversity was perhaps underestimated. Vaccine-associated CD4 TCRs ranged over spike, dominating at 160-218 and 743-854.

Notes on this clone: Its antigen is as yet unknown.

Only in-frame clones appear in the TCRdb table, and some are missing; sequencing was by immunoSEQ multiplex PCR. The sample contains 170,000 or so clones, roughly 88% of which appear only once. Analyses pooled second doses at about 4 or about 12 weeks. Germline CDR1 and CDR2: MNHEY and SVGAGI. This CDR3 contains 13 residues. V dropped 7 bases and J dropped 4 bases, with 13 bases sitting between them. The TCR originated in an adult who received the AZD1222 COVID-19 vaccine. V usage is TRBV6-5 and J usage is TRBJ1-1; D possibly corresponds to TRBD1 (6 bases). The specimen comprised peripheral blood, sampled 28 days after the second AZD1222 dose. CDR3 bases: TGTGCCAGCATACACAGGGTAGTCACTGAAGCTTTCTTT. It yields the protein CASIHRVVTEAFF.